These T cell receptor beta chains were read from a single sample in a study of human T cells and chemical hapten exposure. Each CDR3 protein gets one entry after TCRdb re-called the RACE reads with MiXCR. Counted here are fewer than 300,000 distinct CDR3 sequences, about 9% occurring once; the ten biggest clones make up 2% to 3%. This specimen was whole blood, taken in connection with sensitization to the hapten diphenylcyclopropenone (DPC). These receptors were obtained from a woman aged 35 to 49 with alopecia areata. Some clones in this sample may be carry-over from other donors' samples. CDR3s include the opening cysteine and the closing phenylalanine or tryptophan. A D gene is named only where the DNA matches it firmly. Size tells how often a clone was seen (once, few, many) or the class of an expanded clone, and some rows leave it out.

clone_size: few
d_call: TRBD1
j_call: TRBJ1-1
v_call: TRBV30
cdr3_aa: CAWSETGGNTEAFF
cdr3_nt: TGTGCCTGGAGTGAGACAGGGGGGAACACTGAAGCTTTCTTT

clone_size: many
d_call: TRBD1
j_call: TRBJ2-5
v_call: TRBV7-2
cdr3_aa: CASSFNQGAETQYF
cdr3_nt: TGTGCCAGCAGCTTTAATCAGGGGGCGGAGACCCAGTACTTC

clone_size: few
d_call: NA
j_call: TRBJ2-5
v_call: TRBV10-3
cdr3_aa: CAIKDREETQYF
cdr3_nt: TGTGCCATCAAGGACAGAGAAGAGACCCAGTACTTC

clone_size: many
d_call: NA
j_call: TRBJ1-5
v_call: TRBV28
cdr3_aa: CASSFGGQKRGSQHF
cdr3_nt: TGTGCCAGCAGTTTTGGAGGACAGAAGAGGGGAAGCCAGCATTTT

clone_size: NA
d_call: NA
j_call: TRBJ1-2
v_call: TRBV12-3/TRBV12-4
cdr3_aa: CASTAQGANYGYTF
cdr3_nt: TGTGCCAGCACCGCCCAGGGCGCTAACTATGGCTACACCTTC

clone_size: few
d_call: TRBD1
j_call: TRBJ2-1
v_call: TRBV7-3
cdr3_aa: CASSLLAGQGHNEQFF
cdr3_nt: TGTGCCAGCAGCTTATTGGCGGGACAGGGGCACAATGAGCAGTTCTTC

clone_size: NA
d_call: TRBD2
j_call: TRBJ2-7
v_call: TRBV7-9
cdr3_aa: CASSSTGLAGYEQYF
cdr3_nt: TGTGCCAGCAGCTCGACCGGACTAGCGGGATACGAGCAGTACTTC

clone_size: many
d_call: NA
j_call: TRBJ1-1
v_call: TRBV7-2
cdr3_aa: CASSLAAGNTEAFF
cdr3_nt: TGTGCCAGCAGCTTAGCTGCAGGGAACACTGAAGCTTTCTTT

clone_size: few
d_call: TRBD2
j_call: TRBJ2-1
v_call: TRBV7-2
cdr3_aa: CASSLTSGRNLGNEQFF
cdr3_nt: TGTGCCAGCAGCTTAACTAGCGGGAGAAATTTGGGGAATGAGCAGTTCTTC

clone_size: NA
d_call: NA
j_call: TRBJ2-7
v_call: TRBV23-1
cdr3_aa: CAQGRQGEQYF
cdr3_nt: TGCGCCCAGGGCAGGCAGGGCGAGCAGTACTTC

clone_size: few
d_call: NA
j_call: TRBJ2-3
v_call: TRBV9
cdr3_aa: CASSASPLRSGTTDTQYF
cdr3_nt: TGTGCCAGCAGCGCGAGCCCTCTCAGGTCGGGGACAACAGATACGCAGTATTTT

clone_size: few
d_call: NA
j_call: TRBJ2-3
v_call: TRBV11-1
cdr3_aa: CASSLVGVSTDTQYF
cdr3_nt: TGTGCCAGCAGCTTGGTGGGAGTGAGCACAGATACGCAGTATTTT

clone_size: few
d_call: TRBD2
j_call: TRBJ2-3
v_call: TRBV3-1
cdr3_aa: CASSHQGTSGSSSTDTQYF
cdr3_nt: TGTGCCAGCAGCCACCAAGGGACTAGCGGGAGCTCTAGCACAGATACGCAGTATTTT

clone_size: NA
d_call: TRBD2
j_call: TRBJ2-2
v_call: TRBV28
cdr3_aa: CASTTTGTSGITGELFF
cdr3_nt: TGTGCCAGCACCACAACGGGGACTAGCGGGATCACCGGGGAGCTGTTTTTT

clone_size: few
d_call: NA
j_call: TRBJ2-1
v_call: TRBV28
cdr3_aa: CASSLQGLELYNNEQFF
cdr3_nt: TGTGCCAGCAGTTTACAGGGCCTCGAACTATATAACAATGAGCAGTTCTTC

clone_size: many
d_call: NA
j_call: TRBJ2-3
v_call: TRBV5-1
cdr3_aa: CASSLEPRTDTQYF
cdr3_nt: TGCGCCAGCAGCTTGGAGCCCCGCACAGATACGCAGTATTTT

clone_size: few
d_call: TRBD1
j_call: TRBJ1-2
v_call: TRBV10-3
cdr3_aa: CAISRDRDGGYTF
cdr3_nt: TGTGCCATCAGTCGGGACAGGGATGGCGGCTACACCTTC